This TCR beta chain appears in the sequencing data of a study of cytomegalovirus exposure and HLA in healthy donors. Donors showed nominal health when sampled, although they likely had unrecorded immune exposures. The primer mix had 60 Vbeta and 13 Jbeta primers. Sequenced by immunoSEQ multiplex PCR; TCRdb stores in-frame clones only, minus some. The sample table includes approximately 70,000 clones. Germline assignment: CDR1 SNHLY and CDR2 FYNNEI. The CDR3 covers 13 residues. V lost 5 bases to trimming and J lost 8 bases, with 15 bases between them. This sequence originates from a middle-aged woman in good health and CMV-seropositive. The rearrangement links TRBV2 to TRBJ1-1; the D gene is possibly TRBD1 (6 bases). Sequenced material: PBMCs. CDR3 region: CASSSEGQLEAFF. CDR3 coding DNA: TGTGCCAGCAGTAGCGAGGGACAACTCGAAGCTTTCTTT.